This T cell receptor (beta chain) was sequenced in a study of neurological immune-mediated disorders. CDR3 length: 17 residues. Germline V CDR1 and CDR2: DFQATT, SNEGSKA (reference sequence). Losses at the gene ends were 3 bases for V and 6 bases for J; bases not matched to a gene: 13. TCRdb reprocessed the 5' RACE reads with MiXCR, giving one entry per CDR3 protein. The table records over 13,000 distinct CDR3 sequences, 7% of them present only once. This clonotype appeared many times. The specimen sequenced was CD8+ T cells from blood. The chain couples TRBV20-1 to TRBJ1-5; 11 bases map to TRBD1. The receptor was isolated from a middle-aged woman in good health. Here the CDR3 DNA reads TGCAGTGCTAGTGGCCCTGGAAGGGACAGGGGGTTTCAGCCCCAGCATTTT. This gives the protein CSASGPGRDRGFQPQHF.